These T cell receptor beta chains were read from a single sample in a study of CD4 and CD8 cells across lung adenocarcinoma regions. In TCRdb, the PCR reads were re-called with MiXCR into one record per CDR3 protein. The sample has several thousand distinct CDR3 sequences; approximately 53% are singletons. The sequenced sample was CD4+ T cells from the center of a lung tumor. All receptors derive from a female donor with lung adenocarcinoma. The CD4 and CD8 labels of this study may be unreliable. CDR3s include the opening cysteine and the closing phenylalanine or tryptophan. The D gene is left open where the match is weak. Where a row states a size, it is once, few, many or the class of an expanded clone; other rows omit it.

J | V | size | D | DNA | CDR3
TRBJ2-7 | TRBV6-1 | medium-sized | - | TGTGCCAGCAGTGATACCATGGCAGGCCTCGAGCAGTACTTC | CASSDTMAGLEQYF
TRBJ1-6 | TRBV6-1 | - | TRBD1 | TGTGCCAGCAGAGGACAGGGGCTTTCACCCCTCCACTTT | CASRGQGLSPLHF
TRBJ1-3 | TRBV6-5 | many | - | TGTGCCAGCAGATCACTCCATCGGGTCGCAAGCTCTGGAAACACCATATATTTT | CASRSLHRVASSGNTIYF
TRBJ2-5 | TRBV6-1 | - | TRBD2 | TGTGCGGGCAGCGGGGGCCAAGGCCCAGAGACGCAGTACTTC | CAGSGGQGPETQYF
TRBJ2-1 | TRBV27 | - | - | TGTGCCAGCAGTCTCACTAGCAGAGGCTACAATGAGCAGTTCTTC | CASSLTSRGYNEQFF
TRBJ2-4 | TRBV27 | - | - | TGTGCCAGGGCCCACCTCGGCGGGGAAGGAGACACTCAGTACTTC | CARAHLGGEGDTQYF
TRBJ2-7 | TRBV6-5 | - | TRBD2 | TGTGCCAGCAGTTCATCTTGGACTAGCGACGAGCAGTACTTC | CASSSSWTSDEQYF
TRBJ1-2 | TRBV6-5 | many | TRBD1 | TGTGCCAGCAGTTACTCGCCCGCGACAGGGGAAGGAATTTGGAGCTATGGCTACACCTTC | CASSYSPATGEGIWSYGYTF
TRBJ1-2 | TRBV6-1 | medium-sized | - | TGTGCCAGCGGTGGATTGATTGGCGGCTATGGCTACACCTTC | CASGGLIGGYGYTF
TRBJ1-3 | TRBV6-1 | many | - | TGTGCCAGCAGGATGGGTTGGGTTGGGGACACCATATATTTT | CASRMGWVGDTIYF
TRBJ2-5 | TRBV11-2 | - | - | TGTGCCAGCAGCCTATACAGGGAGGAGACCCAGTACTTC | CASSLYREETQYF
TRBJ2-3 | TRBV27 | - | - | TGTGCCAGCAGTTCCCGACGAGCGGGTGACACAGATACGCAGTATTTT | CASSSRRAGDTDTQYF
TRBJ2-3 | TRBV6-1 | - | - | TGTGCCAGCTGGGGGAGACGCACAGATACGCAGTATTTT | CASWGRRTDTQYF
TRBJ2-7 | TRBV10-3 | - | - | TGTGCCACGGGGCTGGGAGCCGAAGATATGCAGTACTTC | CATGLGAEDMQYF
TRBJ2-1 | TRBV27 | medium-sized | - | TGTGCCAGGTGGATGTGCTCCTACAATGAGCAGTTCTTC | CARWMCSYNEQFF
TRBJ2-4 | TRBV27 | once | TRBD1 | TGTGCCTGCAAAAGGGGGACAGCAGCCAAAAACATTCAGTACTTC | CACKRGTAAKNIQYF
TRBJ2-7 | TRBV3-1 | - | TRBD2 | TGTGCCAGCAGGTCGGGAGGCCCTCTCTACGAGCAGTACTTC | CASRSGGPLYEQYF
TRBJ2-1 | TRBV14 | - | TRBD2 | TGTGCCAGCAGCCAAGATCTTCCAGGGGTTTACGCGGGAGGTGGCGATGAGCAGTTCTTC | CASSQDLPGVYAGGGDEQFF
TRBJ2-7 | TRBV6-1 | - | - | TGTGCCAGCGGGAGGGGACAGGAGTACGAGCAGTACTTC | CASGRGQEYEQYF
TRBJ2-5 | TRBV11-1 | many | - | TGTGCCAGCAGCTTAGGTGACATAGGCTTCGAGACCCAGTACTTC | CASSLGDIGFETQYF
TRBJ2-1 | TRBV6-1 | - | - | TGTGCCAGCAGTGAAGTGGTACTAGCCGGCGAGACCCAGTTCTTC | CASSEVVLAGETQFF
TRBJ1-2 | TRBV6-2/TRBV6-3 | - | TRBD1 | TGTGCCAGCAGTACCCCGGGACAGGGGGCCAGGGGCACCTTC | CASSTPGQGARGTF
TRBJ2-7 | TRBV6-1 | few | TRBD2 | TGTGCCAGCAGTCCGGGACTACAATCCTACGAGCAGTACTTC | CASSPGLQSYEQYF
TRBJ1-2 | TRBV6-2/TRBV6-3 | - | - | TGTGCCAGCAGTGCAGGGAGGGGCTATGGCTACACCTTC | CASSAGRGYGYTF
TRBJ2-7 | TRBV6-5 | - | - | TGTGCCAGCAGTAACCCCGGAGCAGTCTCTTCCTACGAGCAGTACTTC | CASSNPGAVSSYEQYF
TRBJ2-5 | TRBV7-2 | few | TRBD2 | TGTGCCAGCAGCTTAGGCGCGGGAGGGCCACAGACCCAGTACTTC | CASSLGAGGPQTQYF
TRBJ2-1 | TRBV11-2 | few | - | TGTGCCAGCAGCTTAGGGGAAGCGGAATACAATGAGCAGTTCTTC | CASSLGEAEYNEQFF
TRBJ2-7 | TRBV27 | medium-sized | - | TGTGCCAGCAGTTTTGGTAGGGGGTACTACGAGCAGTACTTC | CASSFGRGYYEQYF
TRBJ2-7 | TRBV6-5 | few | - | TGTGCCAGCAGTTATCTTACCCCCTACGAGCAGTACTTC | CASSYLTPYEQYF
TRBJ2-1 | TRBV27 | medium-sized | - | TGTGCCAGCAGTAACTTAGGTCGGGGGGCAACCTACGAGCAGTTCTTC | CASSNLGRGATYEQFF
TRBJ2-1 | TRBV6-1 | many | - | TGTGCCAGCACCCGAGGGGTTAGCTCCTACAATGAGCAGTTCTTC | CASTRGVSSYNEQFF
TRBJ2-3 | TRBV7-9 | large | - | TGTGCCAGCAGACTTACGCCTGTACTAGGAACAGATACGCAGTATTTT | CASRLTPVLGTDTQYF
TRBJ2-1 | TRBV6-1 | few | - | TGTGCCAGCACCTCTGCGACAGGCCACCCCTGGGGGTACTTC | CASTSATGHPWGYF
TRBJ2-1 | TRBV6-1 | large | TRBD2 | TGTGCCAGCAGTGAAACGTGGACTAGCGGGACCAATGAGCAGTTCTTC | CASSETWTSGTNEQFF
TRBJ2-1 | TRBV6-5 | few | TRBD2 | TGTGCCAGCAGTTACTCGATTGGACTAGCGGGAGGTGAGCAGTTCTTC | CASSYSIGLAGGEQFF
TRBJ2-1 | TRBV6-1 | - | - | TGTGCCAGCAGTGTGAGCCCGCCGGCCTACAATGAGCAGTTCTTC | CASSVSPPAYNEQFF
TRBJ2-1 | TRBV27 | large | TRBD2 | TGTGCCAGCAGTCCCCGGGGACTAGGATCCTACAATGAGCAGTTCTTC | CASSPRGLGSYNEQFF
TRBJ2-1 | TRBV6-5 | - | - | TGTGCCAGCAGTTCCCTAGACAACTCCTACAATGAGCAGTTCTTC | CASSSLDNSYNEQFF
TRBJ2-1 | TRBV27 | few | - | TGTGCCAGCCTACGTTCGGCAGGAGCTAATGAGCAGTTCTTC | CASLRSAGANEQFF
TRBJ1-1 | TRBV7-8 | - | - | TGTGCCAGCAGACTAGCGGGAGACACTGAAGCTTTCTTT | CASRLAGDTEAFF
TRBJ2-5 | TRBV6-2/TRBV6-3 | - | TRBD1 | TGTGCCAGCAGAAACGACAGGGGCAAGGTGGGGACCCAGTACTTC | CASRNDRGKVGTQYF
TRBJ2-3 | TRBV6-1 | - | - | TGTGCCAGCGGCCTGAGAGGAGATACGCAGTATTTT | CASGLRGDTQYF